The clone carrying this TCR beta chain has a single count. Antigen specificity is unknown. TCRdb independently ran MiXCR on the reads; one entry per CDR3 protein. This repertoire shows about 890,000 distinct CDR3 sequences, 31% found once; its top ten account for more than 12%. Germline values: CDR1 LNHDA, CDR2 SQIVND (reference sequence). The CDR3 runs to 16 residues. With 7 bases removed from V and 8 bases from J, the gap between germline ends came to 23 bases. These data originate in a study of T cell repertoires in cytomegalovirus infection. Across the study: Well-studied HLA-B-restricted epitopes and recently identified HLA-C-restricted epitopes of CMV were both used in the study. Matching HLA type and CMV infection were both indicated by public TCR beta signatures.

Points from the study as a whole: Predominance within the ex vivo response was attributable to HLA-C-restricted CMV-specific TCR beta clonotypes. Cumulative public TCR beta family frequency identified carriers of CMV plus the relevant HLA.

Specimen: cultured CD8+ T cells from PBMCs, collected from culture after CMV antigen stimulation. The TCR sequence derives from a human donor in good health (CMV status not recorded). Some clones in this sample may be carry-over from other donors' samples. This chain links TRBV19 with TRBJ2-2; a possible D gene is TRBD1 (6 bases). The CDR3 region has the DNA TGTGCCAGTAAAAATCGGTACAGGGAATTGGCGGGGGAGCTGTTTTTT. It yields the protein CASKNRYRELAGELFF.